The 9 T cell receptor beta chains below come from one sample, sequenced in a study of shared clonotypes between healthy human individuals. Generated by immunoSEQ multiplex PCR, the TCRdb table keeps only in-frame clones and is missing some. The repertoire holds 2,500,000 or so clones, over 85% seen once, with about 0.34% in the top ten. The sample consisted of naive CD4+ T cells from PBMCs. Sample subset: CD45RA+ positively selected. These receptors were obtained from a young man in good health. Some clones in this sample may be carry-over from other donors' samples.

The J gene is TRBJ2-7, the V gene TRBV28; 7 bases are a match to TRBD2. Germline values: CDR1 MDHEN, CDR2 SYDVKM. The length of the CDR3 is 17 residues. V lost 6 bases to trimming and J lost 4 bases; unmatched junction nucleotides: 18. This CDR3 is CASSVARWGEGHYEQYF. CDR3 coding DNA: TGTGCCAGCAGCGTAGCGCGGTGGGGGGAGGGCCATTACGAGCAGTACTTC.

This clone was recorded only once. V is TRBV7-6 and J is TRBJ2-1, with TRBD1 as a possible D gene (5 bases). The germline V and J ends were trimmed by 3 bases and 0 bases, with 9 bases remaining between them. The CDR3 extends over 15 amino acids. Germline CDR1 reads SGHVS; CDR2 reads FNYEAQ. CDR3 protein: CASSLGRASYNEQFF. CDR3 sequence (DNA): TGTGCCAGCAGCTTGGGCAGGGCCTCCTACAATGAGCAGTTCTTC.

The chain uses TRBV29-1 and TRBJ1-3; D is unclear. The CDR3 sequence is 13 residues long. V was shortened by 5 bases and J by 0 bases, with 8 bases between the two germline ends. Germline values: CDR1 SQVTM, CDR2 ANQGSEA. CDR3: CSVSGISGNTIYF. CDR3 coding DNA: TGCAGCGTTTCGGGCATCTCTGGAAACACCATATATTTT.

The gene calls are TRBV18 and TRBJ1-2; D possibly corresponds to TRBD1 (5 bases). This CDR3 has 14 amino acids. Germline-derived CDR1 and CDR2 are KGHSH and LQKENI. V was cut by 4 bases and J by 1 base, with 10 bases left in between. In nucleotides, the CDR3 is TGTGCCAGCTCACAGTCCCAGGGTAACTATGGCTACACCTTC. This codes for CASSQSQGNYGYTF.

The rearrangement links TRBV11-3 to TRBJ2-7; 8 bases line up with TRBD2. Germline CDR1 and CDR2: SGHNT and YENEEA. The ends lost 4 bases at V and 6 bases at J; junction bases unmatched: 5. CDR3 length: 13 residues. CDR3 amino acids: CASSSGGFGEQYF. In DNA, the CDR3 is TGTGCCAGCAGCTCGGGAGGGTTTGGCGAGCAGTACTTC.

The chain has TRBV27 and TRBJ2-5; 9 bases agree with TRBD1. This CDR3 has 15 residues. J gave up 5 bases and V 5 bases, and 9 bases lay outside the gene matches. From germline, CDR1 is MNHEY and CDR2 SMNVEV (reference sequence). Here the CDR3 reads CASSTINRGHETQYF. As DNA, the CDR3 is TGTGCCAGCAGTACCATAAACAGGGGGCATGAGACCCAGTACTTC.

This clone came up once. The chain recombines TRBV11-3 with TRBJ2-2; D remains unclear. Trimming removed 0 bases at V and 2 bases at J, with 4 bases between. Germline V gene lookup returns CDR1 SGHNT and CDR2 YENEEA. The CDR3 sequence is 14 residues long. The CDR3 region is CASSLEINTGELFF. The CDR3 bases are TGTGCCAGCAGCTTAGAAATTAACACCGGGGAGCTGTTTTTT.

In the case of this clone: Sequence at one end of the junction differs from germline and may be a read error. The genes are TRBV29-1 and TRBJ2-7; 8 nucleotides match TRBD2. CDR3 size: 15 residues. CDR1 is SQVTM and CDR2 is ANQGSEA in the germline V gene. In nucleotides, the CDR3 is TGCAGCGTGGAAGTTTCCGGGACTAGTGCCTACGAGCAGTACTTC. Encoded protein: CSVEVSGTSAYEQYF.

The rearrangement links TRBV19 to TRBJ1-3, with D unresolved. V was trimmed by 5 bases and J by 2 bases, leaving 13 bases between them. The V gene's germline CDR1 is LNHDA and CDR2 SQIVND (reference sequence). This CDR3 spans 15 amino acids. For the CDR3, the DNA is TGTGCCAGTAGTCCCCTCGGGAGGACTGGAAACACCATATATTTT. Translation: CASSPLGRTGNTIYF.